This record concerns one T cell receptor beta chain sequence. One junction end disagrees with the germline gene, perhaps due to a read error. These data originate in a study of Ad26.COV2.S vaccination and SARS-CoV-2 variants. Measured with immunoSEQ multiplex PCR; TCRdb has only the in-frame clones, and not every one. Of hundreds of thousands of clones in the sample, around 92% are singletons; the top ten hold about 1.5%. As to treatment: about 20 received Ad26.COV2.S at low or high dose, single or two shots; five or six received placebo; per-sample allocation not given. It was on day 63 after the first vaccine or placebo injection that samples were taken. The CDR3 has 13 residues. CDR1 SEHNR and CDR2 FQNEAQ come from the germline V gene (reference sequence).

The clonotype originates from a person between 18 and 65 years old who received the Ad26.COV2.S COVID-19 vaccine or a placebo. Source: peripheral blood, taken in a trial of Ad26.COV2.S vaccine versus placebo. V and J are TRBV7-9 and TRBJ2-3, with 10 bases lining up with TRBD2. The DNA of the CDR3 is TGTGCCAGCAGCTTATATTCTAGCGGGAGTAAAGGTTTT. It is translated as CASSLYSSGSKGF.